This record looks at one T cell receptor (beta chain) sequence and its context. Its target is unknown. The sample belongs to a study of T cell responses to AZD1222 COVID-19 vaccine. General study findings and limits: Spike-specific TCR repertoires showed rising breadth and depth after two AZD1222 doses. Most donors were white British, females outnumbered males, and clonal diversity was possibly underestimated.

The CDR3 has 17 amino acids. J gave up 6 bases and V 6 bases, and 17 bases lay outside the gene matches. The germline CDR1 and CDR2 sequences are SGHNT and YENEEA. Measured with immunoSEQ multiplex PCR; TCRdb has only the in-frame clones, and not every one. The data contain some 130,000 clones, over 85% of them seen just once; the ten biggest clones take up about 1.1%. This sample comprised peripheral blood, obtained 28 days after the second AZD1222 dose. The J gene is TRBJ2-3, the V gene TRBV11-3; 8 bases agree with TRBD2. The clonotype was recovered from an adult who received the AZD1222 COVID-19 vaccine. This CDR3 reads CASRSYGGAFLLDTQYF. CDR3 coding DNA: TGTGCCAGCAGATCCTACGGGGGGGCCTTTCTCCTGGATACGCAGTATTTT.